This TCR beta chain was captured in a study of shared clonotypes between healthy human individuals. Study in general: Two female and a few male donors aged 18 to 49 were enrolled.

V lost 5 bases and J lost 2; bases outside the gene matches: 10. CDR1 is SGHAT and CDR2 is FQNNGV in the germline V gene. CDR3 length equals 17 residues. Without sorting, samples used 75 million to 100 million PBMCs for genomic DNA. Unsorted PBMC samples were amplified in replicate PCRs containing 250 to 350 ng DNA, 30,000 or so T cell genomes. Sequenced by immunoSEQ multiplex PCR; TCRdb stores in-frame clones only, minus some. Of about 470,000 clones in the sample, roughly 83% were seen once. Source material: PBMCs. The chain links TRBV11-2 to TRBJ2-5, with 11 bases fitting TRBD2. The clonotype comes from a woman aged 40 to 50 in good health. Some clones in this sample may be carry-over from other donors' samples. As DNA, the CDR3 is TGTGCCAGCAGCACCTGGGGTAGCGGGGGGGGACAAGAGACCCAGTACTTC. Translation gives CASSTWGSGGGQETQYF.